These T cell receptor beta chains were read from a single sample in a study of response to subunit inactivated influenza vaccine. TCRdb recomputed calls from the RT-PCR reads with MiXCR, one row per CDR3 protein. The sample holds approximately 530,000 distinct CDR3 sequences, 7.6% seen once. Specimen: PBMCs from blood, collected approximately 25 months after vaccination. The receptors originated from a man between 50 and 69 years old who received an inactivated influenza vaccine. Both conserved end residues are trimmed from each CDR3. Fields, in order: J gene, V gene, CDR3 protein.

J gene: TRBJ2-3
V gene: TRBV29-1
CDR3 protein: SAQGLAGEITSTDTQY

J gene: TRBJ1-2
V gene: TRBV6-1
CDR3 protein: ASSRPDKYGYT

J gene: TRBJ1-1
V gene: TRBV7-2
CDR3 protein: ASSSDGGTEAF

J gene: TRBJ2-5
V gene: TRBV20-1
CDR3 protein: SARGVGAGSGGQETQY

J gene: TRBJ1-4
V gene: TRBV6-5
CDR3 protein: ASGYRVGNEKLF

J gene: TRBJ1-1
V gene: TRBV4-3
CDR3 protein: ASSQDKREGAF

J gene: TRBJ1-4
V gene: TRBV12-3/TRBV12-4
CDR3 protein: ASSLTPTNEKLF

J gene: TRBJ2-3
V gene: TRBV4-1
CDR3 protein: ASSQVAGSTDTQY

J gene: TRBJ2-4
V gene: TRBV7-8
CDR3 protein: ASSSRDRGGGIQY

J gene: TRBJ2-7
V gene: TRBV5-6
CDR3 protein: ASSFAAGQGHYEQY

J gene: TRBJ2-3
V gene: TRBV12-3/TRBV12-4
CDR3 protein: ASRKTSGTTTQY

J gene: TRBJ2-1
V gene: TRBV20-1
CDR3 protein: SASALAGGRHNEQF

J gene: TRBJ1-1
V gene: TRBV2
CDR3 protein: ASSVPGQNTEAF

J gene: TRBJ2-2
V gene: TRBV4-1
CDR3 protein: ASRPRDRVSGELF

J gene: TRBJ2-1
V gene: TRBV21-1
CDR3 protein: ASSKDSGQGLDEQF

J gene: TRBJ2-5
V gene: TRBV5-1
CDR3 protein: ASSSQGFKETQY

J gene: TRBJ1-5
V gene: TRBV18
CDR3 protein: ASSPGQGDQPQH

J gene: TRBJ1-6
V gene: TRBV4-1
CDR3 protein: ASSQDNRGDSPLH

J gene: TRBJ2-1
V gene: TRBV5-1
CDR3 protein: ASRPLAGLLDEQF

J gene: TRBJ2-1
V gene: TRBV5-1
CDR3 protein: ASSLGRQGPQF

J gene: TRBJ1-1
V gene: TRBV3-1
CDR3 protein: ASSQVEGNTEAF

J gene: TRBJ2-4
V gene: TRBV20-1
CDR3 protein: SRPGLTIRGDGIQY

J gene: TRBJ1-1
V gene: TRBV7-2
CDR3 protein: ASNLQGGARAF

J gene: TRBJ2-1
V gene: TRBV28
CDR3 protein: ASLPAGAHSEQF

J gene: TRBJ1-5
V gene: TRBV20-1
CDR3 protein: SALADSNQPQH

J gene: TRBJ2-7
V gene: TRBV27
CDR3 protein: ASSLVPSYEQY

J gene: TRBJ2-1
V gene: TRBV7-2
CDR3 protein: ASRLSGRAANEQF

J gene: TRBJ2-1
V gene: TRBV27
CDR3 protein: ASSSGTSQLREQF

J gene: TRBJ2-7
V gene: TRBV9
CDR3 protein: ASSVASGLYEQY

J gene: TRBJ2-3
V gene: TRBV20-1
CDR3 protein: SAKGQGADTQY

J gene: TRBJ2-3
V gene: TRBV10-1
CDR3 protein: ASSEGNTQY

J gene: TRBJ2-2
V gene: TRBV29-1
CDR3 protein: SVETLSGANTGELF

J gene: TRBJ2-7
V gene: TRBV20-1
CDR3 protein: SARGGVYEQY

J gene: TRBJ2-5
V gene: TRBV3-1
CDR3 protein: ASSQVPGGYQETQY

J gene: TRBJ2-7
V gene: TRBV29-1
CDR3 protein: SVANGGHEQY